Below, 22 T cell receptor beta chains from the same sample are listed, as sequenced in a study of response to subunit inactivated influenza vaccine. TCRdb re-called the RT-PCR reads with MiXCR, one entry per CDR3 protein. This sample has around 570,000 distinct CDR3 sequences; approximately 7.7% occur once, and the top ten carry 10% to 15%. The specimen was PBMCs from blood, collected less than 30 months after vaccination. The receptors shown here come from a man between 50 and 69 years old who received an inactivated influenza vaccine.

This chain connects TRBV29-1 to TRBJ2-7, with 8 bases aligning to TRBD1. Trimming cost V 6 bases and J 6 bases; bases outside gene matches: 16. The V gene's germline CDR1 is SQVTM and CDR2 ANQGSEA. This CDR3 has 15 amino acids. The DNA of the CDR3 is TGCAGCGTCCAACCGACAGGGGCGCTGGGATCCGAGCAGTACTTC. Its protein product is CSVQPTGALGSEQYF.

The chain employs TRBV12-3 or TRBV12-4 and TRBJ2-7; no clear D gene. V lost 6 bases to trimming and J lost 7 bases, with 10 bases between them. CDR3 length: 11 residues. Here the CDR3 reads CASSQNWEQYF. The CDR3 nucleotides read TGTGCCAGCAGCCAAAACTGGGAGCAGTACTTC.

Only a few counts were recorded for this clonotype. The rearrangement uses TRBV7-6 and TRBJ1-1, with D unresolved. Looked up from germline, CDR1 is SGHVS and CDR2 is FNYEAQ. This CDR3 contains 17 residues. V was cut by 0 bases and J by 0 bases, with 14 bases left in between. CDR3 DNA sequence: TGTGCCAGCAGCTTAGCCTGGGCAGGAGATATGAACACTGAAGCTTTCTTT. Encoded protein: CASSLAWAGDMNTEAFF. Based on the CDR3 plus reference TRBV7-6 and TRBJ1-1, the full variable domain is GAGVSQSPRYKVTKRGQDVALRCDPISGHVSLYWYRQALGQGPEFLTYFNYEAQQDKSGLPNDRFSAERPEGSISTLTIQRTEQRDSAMYRCASSLAWAGDMNTEAFFGQGTRLTVV.

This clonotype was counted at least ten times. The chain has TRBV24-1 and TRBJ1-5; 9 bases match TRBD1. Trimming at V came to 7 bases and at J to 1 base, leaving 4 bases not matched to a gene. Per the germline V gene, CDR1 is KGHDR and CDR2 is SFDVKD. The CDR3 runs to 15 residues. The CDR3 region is CATSEDRGSNQPQHF. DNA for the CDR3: TGTGCCACCAGCGAAGACAGGGGGAGCAATCAGCCCCAGCATTTT.

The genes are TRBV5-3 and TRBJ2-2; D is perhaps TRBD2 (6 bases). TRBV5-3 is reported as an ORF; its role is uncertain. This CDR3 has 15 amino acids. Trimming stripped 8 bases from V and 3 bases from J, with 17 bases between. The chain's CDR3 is CASGPGLLYTGELFF. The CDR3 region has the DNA TGTGCCAGCGGCCCGGGACTCCTTTACACCGGGGAGCTGTTTTTT.

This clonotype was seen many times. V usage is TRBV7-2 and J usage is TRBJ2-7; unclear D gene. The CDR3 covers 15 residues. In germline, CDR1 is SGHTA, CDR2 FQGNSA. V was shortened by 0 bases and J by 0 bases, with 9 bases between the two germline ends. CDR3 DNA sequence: TGTGCCAGCAGCTTAGCGCAGGCTAGCTCCTACGAGCAGTACTTC. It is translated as CASSLAQASSYEQYF.

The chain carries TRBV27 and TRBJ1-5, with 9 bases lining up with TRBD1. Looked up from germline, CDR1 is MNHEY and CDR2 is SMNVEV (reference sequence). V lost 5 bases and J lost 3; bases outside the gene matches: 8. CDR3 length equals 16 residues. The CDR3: CASSNSGTGINQPQHF. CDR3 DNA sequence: TGTGCCAGCAGTAACTCCGGGACAGGGATCAATCAGCCCCAGCATTTT.

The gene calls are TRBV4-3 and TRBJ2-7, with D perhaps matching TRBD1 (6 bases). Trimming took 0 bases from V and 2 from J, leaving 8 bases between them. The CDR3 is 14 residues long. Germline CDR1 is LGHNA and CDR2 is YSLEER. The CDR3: CASSQEQGTYEQYF. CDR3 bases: TGCGCCAGCAGCCAAGAACAGGGAACCTACGAGCAGTACTTC.

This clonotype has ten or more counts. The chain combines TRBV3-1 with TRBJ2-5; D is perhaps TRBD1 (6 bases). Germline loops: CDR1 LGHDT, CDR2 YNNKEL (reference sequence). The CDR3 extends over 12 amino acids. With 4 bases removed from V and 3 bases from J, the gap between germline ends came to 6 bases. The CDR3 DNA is TGTGCCAGCAGCCGGACAGAAGAGACCCAGTACTTC. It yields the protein CASSRTEETQYF.

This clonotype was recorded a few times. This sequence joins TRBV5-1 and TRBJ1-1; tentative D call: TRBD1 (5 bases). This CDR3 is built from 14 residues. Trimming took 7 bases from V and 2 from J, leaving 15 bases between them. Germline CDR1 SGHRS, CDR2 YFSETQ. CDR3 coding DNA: TGCGCCAGCTCGCCGGGGGGAATTAACACTGAAGCTTTCTTT. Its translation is CASSPGGINTEAFF. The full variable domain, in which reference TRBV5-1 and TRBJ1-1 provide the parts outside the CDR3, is KAGVTQTPRYLIKTRGQQVTLSCSPISGHRSVSWYQQTPGQGLQFLFEYFSETQRNKGNFPGRFSGRQFSNSRSEMNVSTLELGDSALYLCASSPGGINTEAFFGQGTRLTVV.

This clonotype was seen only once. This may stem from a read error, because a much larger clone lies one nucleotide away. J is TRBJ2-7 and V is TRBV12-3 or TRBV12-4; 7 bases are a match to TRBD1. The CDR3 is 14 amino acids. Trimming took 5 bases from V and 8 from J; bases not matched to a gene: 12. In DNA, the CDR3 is TGTGCCAGCAGTGCGCCGGGACAGCCTCGGAAGCAGTACTTC. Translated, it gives CASSAPGQPRKQYF.

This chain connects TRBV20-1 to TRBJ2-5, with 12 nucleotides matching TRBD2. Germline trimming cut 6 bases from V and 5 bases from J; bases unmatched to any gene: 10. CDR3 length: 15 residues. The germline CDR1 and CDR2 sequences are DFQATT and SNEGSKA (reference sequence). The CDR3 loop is CSAQGLAGTRETQYF. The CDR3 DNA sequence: TGCAGTGCCCAAGGACTAGCGGGGACGCGGGAGACCCAGTACTTC.

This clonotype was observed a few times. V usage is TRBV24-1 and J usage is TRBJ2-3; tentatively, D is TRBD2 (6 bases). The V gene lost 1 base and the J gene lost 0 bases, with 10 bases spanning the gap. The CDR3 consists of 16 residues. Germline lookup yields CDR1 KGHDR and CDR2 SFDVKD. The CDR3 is CATSDFGGISTDTQYF. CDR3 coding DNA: TGTGCCACCAGTGATTTCGGCGGGATTAGCACAGATACGCAGTATTTT.

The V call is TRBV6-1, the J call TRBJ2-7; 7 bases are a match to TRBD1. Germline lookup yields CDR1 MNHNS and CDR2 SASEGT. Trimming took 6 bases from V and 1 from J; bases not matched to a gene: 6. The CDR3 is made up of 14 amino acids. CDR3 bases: TGTGCCAGCAGGGTAGGGGGACAGTCCTACGAGCAGTACTTC. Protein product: CASRVGGQSYEQYF.

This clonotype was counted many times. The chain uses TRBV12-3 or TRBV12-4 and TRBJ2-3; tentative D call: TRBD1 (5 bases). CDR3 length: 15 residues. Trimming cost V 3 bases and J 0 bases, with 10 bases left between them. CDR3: CASSFLAGSTDTQYF. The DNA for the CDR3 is TGTGCCAGCAGTTTCCTTGCAGGGAGCACAGATACGCAGTATTTT.

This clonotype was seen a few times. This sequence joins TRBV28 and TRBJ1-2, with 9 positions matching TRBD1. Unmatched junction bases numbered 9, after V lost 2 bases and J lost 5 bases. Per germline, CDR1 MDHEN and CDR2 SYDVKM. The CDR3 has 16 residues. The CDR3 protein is CASSLVFRDRVYGYTF. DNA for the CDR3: TGTGCCAGCAGTTTAGTCTTCCGGGACAGGGTGTATGGCTACACCTTC.

The chain's CDR3 is CASSLSGGRGASYEQYF. In nucleotides, the CDR3 is TGTGCCAGCAGCTTATCGGGGGGCAGGGGGGCGTCCTACGAGCAGTACTTC. The chain joins TRBV7-6 to TRBJ2-7; the D call may be TRBD1 or TRBD2 (7 bases each). The V end was cut by 2 bases, the J end by 1 base, with 18 bases between. CDR3 length: 17 amino acids. The germline gives CDR1 SGHVS, CDR2 FNYEAQ.

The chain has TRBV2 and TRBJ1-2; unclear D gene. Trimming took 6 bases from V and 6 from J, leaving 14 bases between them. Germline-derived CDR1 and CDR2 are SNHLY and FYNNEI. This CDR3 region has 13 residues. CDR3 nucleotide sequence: TGTGCCAGCAGATATACCGGCACCGATGGCTACACCTTC. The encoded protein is CASRYTGTDGYTF.

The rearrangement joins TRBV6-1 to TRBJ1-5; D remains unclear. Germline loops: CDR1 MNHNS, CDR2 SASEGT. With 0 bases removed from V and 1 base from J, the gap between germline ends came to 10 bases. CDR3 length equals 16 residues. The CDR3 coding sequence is TGTGCCAGCAGTGAAGCCTTCGGGAGAAGCAATCAGCCCCAGCATTTT. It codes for CASSEAFGRSNQPQHF.

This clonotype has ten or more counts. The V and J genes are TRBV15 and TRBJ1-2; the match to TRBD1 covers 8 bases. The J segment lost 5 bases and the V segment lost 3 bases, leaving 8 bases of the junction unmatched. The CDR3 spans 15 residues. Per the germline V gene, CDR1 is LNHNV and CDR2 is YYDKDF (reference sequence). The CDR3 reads CATSRFSGGNYGYTF. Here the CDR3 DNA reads TGTGCCACCAGCAGGTTCTCAGGGGGCAATTATGGCTACACCTTC.

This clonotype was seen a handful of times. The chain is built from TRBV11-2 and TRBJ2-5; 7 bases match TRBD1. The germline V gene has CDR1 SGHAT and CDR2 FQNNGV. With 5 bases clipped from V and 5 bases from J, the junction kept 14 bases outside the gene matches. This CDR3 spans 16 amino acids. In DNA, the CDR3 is TGTGCCAGCAGCACTGGGACAGCCAGGGTTAACGAGACCCAGTACTTC. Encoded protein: CASSTGTARVNETQYF.

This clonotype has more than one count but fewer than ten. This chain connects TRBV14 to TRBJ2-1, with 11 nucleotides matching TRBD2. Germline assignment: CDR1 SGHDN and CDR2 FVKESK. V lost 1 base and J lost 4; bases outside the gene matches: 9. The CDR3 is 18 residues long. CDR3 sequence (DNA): TGTGCCAGCAGCCAAGGGCCGGGACTAGCGGCTACTTACAATGAGCAGTTCTTC. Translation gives CASSQGPGLAATYNEQFF.